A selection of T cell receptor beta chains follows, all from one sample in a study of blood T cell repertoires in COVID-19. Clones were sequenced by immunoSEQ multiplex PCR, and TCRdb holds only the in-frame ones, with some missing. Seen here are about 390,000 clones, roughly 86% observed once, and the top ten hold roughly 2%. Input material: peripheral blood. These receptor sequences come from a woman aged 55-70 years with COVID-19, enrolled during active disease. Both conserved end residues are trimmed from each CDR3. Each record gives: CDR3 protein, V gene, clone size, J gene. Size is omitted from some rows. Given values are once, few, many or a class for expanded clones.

ASSYSRGGAYNEQF | TRBV6-5 | NA | TRBJ2-1
ASSFTGGNTGELF | TRBV5-1 | NA | TRBJ2-2
ASSQDRLYEQY | TRBV7-3 | NA | TRBJ2-7
ASGLISPRGGNEQF | TRBV12-5 | NA | TRBJ2-1
ASGQGLTGDYTGELF | TRBV12-5 | NA | TRBJ2-2
ASSSGRGGTYSSYEQY | TRBV5-1 | NA | TRBJ2-7
ASSLGQGNEKLF | TRBV7-2 | NA | TRBJ1-4
ASSRGPSYYGYT | TRBV6-5 | NA | TRBJ1-2
ATSRDYGAGGSVT | TRBV15 | NA | TRBJ1-2
ASSEYWTGIMNTEAF | TRBV6-1 | few | TRBJ1-1
ASSPPGQGTEGYT | TRBV4-1 | NA | TRBJ1-2
ASSLGDFASYEQY | TRBV5-6 | NA | TRBJ2-7
ASSSDSNYGYT | TRBV5-1 | NA | TRBJ1-2
ASSQRSRPMNTEAF | TRBV3-1/TRBV3-2 | NA | TRBJ1-1
ASTYSRETEAF | TRBV7-9 | NA | TRBJ1-1
ASSSGALVANSPLH | TRBV7-2 | NA | TRBJ1-6
ASSEGQNYGYT | TRBV6-1 | NA | TRBJ1-2
ASSADRRNEKLF | TRBV19 | NA | TRBJ1-4
ASSLASGATDTQY | TRBV11-3 | once | TRBJ2-3
ASSAGGYTQY | TRBV2 | NA | TRBJ2-3
ASSGASGGSYNEQF | TRBV9 | NA | TRBJ2-1
ASSQEAGGNSPLH | TRBV3-1/TRBV3-2 | NA | TRBJ1-6
ASSELAGGPTGELF | TRBV5-1 | NA | TRBJ2-2
ASSLDREGNTEAF | TRBV7-3 | NA | TRBJ1-1
ATILLAPGGPPEQSEAF | TRBV24-1 | NA | TRBJ1-1
ASSRDRDQPQH | TRBV19 | NA | TRBJ1-5
ASSDRASGNTIY | TRBV14 | NA | TRBJ1-3
ASSQGAGLNTEAF | TRBV4-1 | NA | TRBJ1-1
ASSFPLYGGAGNEQF | TRBV5-4 | NA | TRBJ2-1
ASSQAGGSTEAF | TRBV3-1/TRBV3-2 | NA | TRBJ1-1
ASSPDRGLEAF | TRBV18 | NA | TRBJ1-1
ASRAGTGYNSPLH | TRBV19 | NA | TRBJ1-6
ASSLAGLSKETQY | TRBV13 | NA | TRBJ2-5
ASSPGLFGTEAF | TRBV6-5 | once | TRBJ1-1
ASSQVGRGQTEAF | TRBV4-1 | few | TRBJ1-1
ASSPRGHNYGYT | TRBV6-5 | NA | TRBJ1-2
ASKVGGGLASKETQY | TRBV7-8 | NA | TRBJ2-5
ASSPRKNTEAF | TRBV12-3/TRBV12-4 | NA | TRBJ1-1
ASSPGTSGVGEQF | TRBV19 | once | TRBJ2-1
ASSPRIGGHRNQPQH | TRBV27 | NA | TRBJ1-5
ATLGGGRTYNEQF | TRBV28 | NA | TRBJ2-1
ASSSRTSGRGRETQY | TRBV28 | NA | TRBJ2-5
ATSYTETFNQPQH | TRBV24-1 | NA | TRBJ1-5
ASSSPGQINTEAF | TRBV19 | once | TRBJ1-1
ASSLNGLGYT | TRBV28 | few | TRBJ1-2
ASSLLRQGPKFKPLH | TRBV7-8 | NA | TRBJ1-6
ASSVVGRGAGELF | TRBV9 | NA | TRBJ2-2
ASSRSGETQY | TRBV7-3 | NA | TRBJ2-5
ASSPPPGEKLF | TRBV18 | NA | TRBJ1-4
ASSPSGRLRTDTQY | TRBV19 | NA | TRBJ2-3
ASQAVQGGYQPQH | TRBV19 | NA | TRBJ1-5